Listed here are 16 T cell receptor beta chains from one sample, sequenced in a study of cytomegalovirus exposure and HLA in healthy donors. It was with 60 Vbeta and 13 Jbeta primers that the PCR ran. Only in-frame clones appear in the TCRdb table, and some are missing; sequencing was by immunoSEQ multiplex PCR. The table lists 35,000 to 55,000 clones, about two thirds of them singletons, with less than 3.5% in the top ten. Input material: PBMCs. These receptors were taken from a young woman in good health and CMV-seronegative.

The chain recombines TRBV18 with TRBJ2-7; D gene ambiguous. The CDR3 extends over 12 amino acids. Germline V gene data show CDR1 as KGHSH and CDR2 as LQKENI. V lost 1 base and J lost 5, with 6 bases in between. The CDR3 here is CASSPQEHEQYF. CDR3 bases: TGTGCCAGCTCACCACAGGAGCACGAGCAGTACTTC.

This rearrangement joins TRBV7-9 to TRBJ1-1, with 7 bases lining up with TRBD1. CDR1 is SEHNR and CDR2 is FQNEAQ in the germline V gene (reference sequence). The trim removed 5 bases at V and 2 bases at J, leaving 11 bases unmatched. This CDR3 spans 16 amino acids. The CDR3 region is CASSRQGGNGNTEAFF. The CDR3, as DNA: TGTGCCAGCAGCCGCCAGGGGGGAAACGGCAACACTGAAGCTTTCTTT. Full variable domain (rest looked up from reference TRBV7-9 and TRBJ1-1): DTGVSQNPRHKITKRGQNVTFRCDPISEHNRLYWYRQTLGQGPEFLTYFQNEAQLEKSRLLSDRFSAERPKGSFSTLEIQRTEQGDSAMYLCASSRQGGNGNTEAFFGQGTRLTVV.

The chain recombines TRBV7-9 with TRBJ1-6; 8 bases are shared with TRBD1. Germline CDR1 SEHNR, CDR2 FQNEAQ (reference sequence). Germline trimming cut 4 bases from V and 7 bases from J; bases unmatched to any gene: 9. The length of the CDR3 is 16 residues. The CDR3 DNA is TGTGCCAGCAGCTCCAGCCGGGACAGGCGCAATTCACCCCTCCACTTT. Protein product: CASSSSRDRRNSPLHF.

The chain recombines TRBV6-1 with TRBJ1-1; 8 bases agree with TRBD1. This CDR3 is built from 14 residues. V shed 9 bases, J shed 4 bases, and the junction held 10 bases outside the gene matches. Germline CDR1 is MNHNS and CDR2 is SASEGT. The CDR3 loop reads CASDAWTGSTEAFF. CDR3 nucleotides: TGTGCCAGTGACGCTTGGACAGGGAGCACTGAAGCTTTCTTT.

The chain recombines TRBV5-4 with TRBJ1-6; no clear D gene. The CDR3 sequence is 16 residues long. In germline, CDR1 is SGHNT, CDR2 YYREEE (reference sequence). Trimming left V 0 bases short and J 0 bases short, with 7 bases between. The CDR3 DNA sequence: TGTGCCAGCAGCTTGGGACACAGCTCCTATAATTCACCCCTCCACTTT. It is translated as CASSLGHSSYNSPLHF.

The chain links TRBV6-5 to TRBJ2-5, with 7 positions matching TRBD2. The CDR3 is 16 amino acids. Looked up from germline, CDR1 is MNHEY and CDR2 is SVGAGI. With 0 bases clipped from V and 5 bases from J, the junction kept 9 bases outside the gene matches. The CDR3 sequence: CASSYSGLTGSETQYF. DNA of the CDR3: TGTGCCAGCAGTTACTCGGGACTAACCGGATCGGAGACCCAGTACTTC.

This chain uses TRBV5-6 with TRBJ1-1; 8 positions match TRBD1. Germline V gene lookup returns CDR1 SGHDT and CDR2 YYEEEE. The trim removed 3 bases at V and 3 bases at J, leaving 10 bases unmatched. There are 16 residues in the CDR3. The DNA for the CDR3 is TGTGCCAGCAGCTGGGGAACAGGGGGAGGTGACACTGAAGCTTTCTTT. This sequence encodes CASSWGTGGGDTEAFF.

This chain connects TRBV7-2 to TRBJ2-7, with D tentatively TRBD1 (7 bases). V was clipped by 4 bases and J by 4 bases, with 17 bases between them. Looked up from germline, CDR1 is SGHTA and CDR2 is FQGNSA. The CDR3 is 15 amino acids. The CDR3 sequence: CASSSRGGGQYEQYF. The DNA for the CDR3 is TGTGCCAGCAGCTCCCGCGGAGGGGGCCAGTACGAGCAGTACTTC.

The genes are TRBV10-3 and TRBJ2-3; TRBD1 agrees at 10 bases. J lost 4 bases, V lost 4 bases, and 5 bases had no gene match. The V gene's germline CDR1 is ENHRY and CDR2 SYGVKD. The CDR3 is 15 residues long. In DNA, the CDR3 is TGTGCCATCAGTGGTGGGACAGGGGATGCAGATACGCAGTATTTT. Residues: CAISGGTGDADTQYF.

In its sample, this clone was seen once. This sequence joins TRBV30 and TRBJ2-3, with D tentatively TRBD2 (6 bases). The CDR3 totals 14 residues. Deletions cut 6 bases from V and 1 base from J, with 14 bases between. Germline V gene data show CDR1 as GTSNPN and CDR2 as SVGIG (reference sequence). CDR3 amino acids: CACGGLWGTDTQYF. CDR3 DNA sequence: TGTGCCTGCGGGGGACTGTGGGGCACAGATACGCAGTATTTT.

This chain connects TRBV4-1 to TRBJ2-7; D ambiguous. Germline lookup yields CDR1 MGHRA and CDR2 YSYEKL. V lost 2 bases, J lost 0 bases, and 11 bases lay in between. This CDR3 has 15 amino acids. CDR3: CASSQRSLPSYEQYF. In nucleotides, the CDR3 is TGCGCCAGCAGCCAAAGGAGTCTCCCCTCCTACGAGCAGTACTTC.

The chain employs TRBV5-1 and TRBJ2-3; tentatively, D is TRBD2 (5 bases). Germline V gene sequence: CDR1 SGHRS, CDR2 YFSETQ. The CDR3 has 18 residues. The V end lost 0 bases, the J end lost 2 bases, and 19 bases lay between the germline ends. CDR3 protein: CASSLVARSVRSTDTQYF. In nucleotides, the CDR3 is TGCGCCAGCAGCTTGGTAGCGAGGAGTGTCAGATCCACAGATACGCAGTATTTT.

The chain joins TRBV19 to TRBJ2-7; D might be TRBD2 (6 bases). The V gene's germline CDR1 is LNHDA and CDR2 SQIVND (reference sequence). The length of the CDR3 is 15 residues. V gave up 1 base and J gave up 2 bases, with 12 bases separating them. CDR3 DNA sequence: TGTGCCAGTAGTATAGTGGCGGGACCCACCTACGAGCAGTACTTC. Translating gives CASSIVAGPTYEQYF.

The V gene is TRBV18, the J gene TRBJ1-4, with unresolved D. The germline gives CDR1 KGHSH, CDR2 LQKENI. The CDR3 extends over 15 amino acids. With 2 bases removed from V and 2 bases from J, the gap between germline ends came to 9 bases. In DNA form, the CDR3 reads TGTGCCAGCTCACCAAATAGCCGGACTAATGAAAAACTGTTTTTT. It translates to CASSPNSRTNEKLFF.

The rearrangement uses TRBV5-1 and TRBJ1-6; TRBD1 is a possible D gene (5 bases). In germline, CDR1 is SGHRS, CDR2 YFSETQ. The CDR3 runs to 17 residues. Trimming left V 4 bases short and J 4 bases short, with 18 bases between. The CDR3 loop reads CASSEMGGAWYNSPLHF. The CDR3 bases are TGCGCCAGCAGCGAAATGGGGGGTGCTTGGTATAATTCACCCCTCCACTTT.

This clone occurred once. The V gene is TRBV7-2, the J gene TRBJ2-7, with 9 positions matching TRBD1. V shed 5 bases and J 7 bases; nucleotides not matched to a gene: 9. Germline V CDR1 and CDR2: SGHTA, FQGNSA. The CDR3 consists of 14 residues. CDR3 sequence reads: CASSRGQGQLEQYF. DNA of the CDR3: TGTGCCAGCAGCCGTGGACAGGGGCAGTTGGAGCAGTACTTC.